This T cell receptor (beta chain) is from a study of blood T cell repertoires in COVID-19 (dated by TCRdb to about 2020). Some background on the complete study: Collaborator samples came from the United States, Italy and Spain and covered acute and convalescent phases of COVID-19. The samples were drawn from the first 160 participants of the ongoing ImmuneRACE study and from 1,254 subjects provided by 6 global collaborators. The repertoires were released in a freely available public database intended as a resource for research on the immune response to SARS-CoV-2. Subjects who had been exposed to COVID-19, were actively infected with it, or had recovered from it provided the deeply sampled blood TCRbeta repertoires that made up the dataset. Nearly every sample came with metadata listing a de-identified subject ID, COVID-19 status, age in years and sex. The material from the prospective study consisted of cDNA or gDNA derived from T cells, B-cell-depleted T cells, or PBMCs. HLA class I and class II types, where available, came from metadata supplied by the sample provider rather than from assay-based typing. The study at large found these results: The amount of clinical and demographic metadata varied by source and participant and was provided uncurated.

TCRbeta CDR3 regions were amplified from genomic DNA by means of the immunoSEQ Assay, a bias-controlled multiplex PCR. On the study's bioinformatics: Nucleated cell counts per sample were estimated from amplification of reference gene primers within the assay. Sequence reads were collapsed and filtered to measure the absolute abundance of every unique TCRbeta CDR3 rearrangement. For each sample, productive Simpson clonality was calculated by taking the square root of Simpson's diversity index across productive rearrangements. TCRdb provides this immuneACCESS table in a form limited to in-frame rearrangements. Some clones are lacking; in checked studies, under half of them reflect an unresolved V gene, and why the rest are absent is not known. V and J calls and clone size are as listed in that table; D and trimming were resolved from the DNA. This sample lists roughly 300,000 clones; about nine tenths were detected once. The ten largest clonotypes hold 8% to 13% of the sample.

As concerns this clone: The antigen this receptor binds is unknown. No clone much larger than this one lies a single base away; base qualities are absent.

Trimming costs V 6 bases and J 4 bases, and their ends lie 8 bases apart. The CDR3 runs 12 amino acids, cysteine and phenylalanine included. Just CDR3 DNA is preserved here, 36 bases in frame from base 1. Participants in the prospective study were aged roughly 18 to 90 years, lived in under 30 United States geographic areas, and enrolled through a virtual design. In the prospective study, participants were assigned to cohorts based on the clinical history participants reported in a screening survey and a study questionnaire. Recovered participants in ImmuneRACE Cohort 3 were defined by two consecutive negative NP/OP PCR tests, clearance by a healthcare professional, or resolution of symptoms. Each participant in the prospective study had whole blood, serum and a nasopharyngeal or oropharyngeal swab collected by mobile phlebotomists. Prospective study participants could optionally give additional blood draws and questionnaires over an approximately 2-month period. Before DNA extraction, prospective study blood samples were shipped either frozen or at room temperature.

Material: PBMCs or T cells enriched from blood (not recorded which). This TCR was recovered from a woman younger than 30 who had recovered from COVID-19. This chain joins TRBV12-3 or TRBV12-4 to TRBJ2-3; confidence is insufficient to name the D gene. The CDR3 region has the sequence CASSIVSDTQYF. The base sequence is TGTGCCAGCAGCATAGTCTCAGATACGCAGTATTTT.